A selection of T cell receptor beta chains follows, all from one sample in a study of cytomegalovirus exposure and HLA in healthy donors. The method was immunoSEQ multiplex PCR; TCRdb's version includes in-frame clones alone and lacks a portion of them. Of 90,000 or so clones listed, about 69% are singletons. Material for sequencing was PBMCs. The receptors derive from a woman aged 18-29 years in good health and CMV-seropositive. Both conserved end residues are part of each CDR3. Fields, in order: D gene, V gene, clone size, J gene, CDR3 DNA, CDR3 protein. D genes are given only for firm matches. Where a row states a size, it is once, few, many or the class of an expanded clone; other rows omit it.

>NA|TRBV4-3|once|TRBJ2-6
TGCGCCAGCAGCCAAGGCGGTTTCTCTGGGGCCAACGTCCTGACTTTC
CASSQGGFSGANVLTF
>NA|TRBV19|NA|TRBJ2-7
TGTGCCAGTAGTATAATAGGGGATCCATACGAGCAGTACTTC
CASSIIGDPYEQYF
>NA|TRBV5-1|NA|TRBJ2-7
TGCGCCAGCAGCTTACGGAGGGGCGAGCAGTACTTC
CASSLRRGEQYF
>TRBD2|TRBV2|NA|TRBJ2-7
TGTGCCAGCTGGGGGCGGGAGGGCGAGCAGTACTTC
CASWGREGEQYF
>NA|TRBV27|NA|TRBJ2-7
TGTGCCAGCAAGAGGGCCGGATTCACCTACGAGCAGTACTTC
CASKRAGFTYEQYF
>TRBD2|TRBV6-6|NA|TRBJ2-7
TGTGCCAGCAAGACGAGGACTAGCGACTACTACGAGCAGTACTTC
CASKTRTSDYYEQYF
>NA|TRBV7-8|NA|TRBJ1-1
TGTGCCAGCAGCTTACGAAACAGGGCGAACACTGAAGCTTTCTTT
CASSLRNRANTEAFF
>NA|TRBV11-2|few|TRBJ2-7
TGTGCCAGCAGCTCGCTAGAGCAGTACTTC
CASSSLEQYF
>TRBD1|TRBV28|few|TRBJ1-1
TGTGCCAGCAGTCGGACAGGGTTTGGCACTGAAGCTTTCTTT
CASSRTGFGTEAFF
>TRBD1|TRBV9|NA|TRBJ1-4
TGTGCCAGCAGCGTCGGAGACAGGGTGGGTGAAAAACTGTTTTTT
CASSVGDRVGEKLFF
>TRBD1|TRBV19|NA|TRBJ1-5
TGTGCCAGTAGTGGGACAGGGGGCGGGGGGCCCCAGCATTTT
CASSGTGGGGPQHF
>NA|TRBV10-3|NA|TRBJ1-5
TGTGCCACCTCGGGGGGCGGGGCAGCCATTATCAATCAGCCCCAGCATTTT
CATSGGGAAIINQPQHF
>TRBD1|TRBV19|few|TRBJ1-3
TGTGCCAGTGGGCTTCCGGGACAGCACTCTGGAAACACCATATATTTT
CASGLPGQHSGNTIYF
>NA|TRBV5-8|few|TRBJ1-3
TGTGCCAGCGGGCACGCGGGACGTTTCTCTGGAAACACCATATATTTT
CASGHAGRFSGNTIYF
>NA|TRBV4-2|NA|TRBJ1-2
TGTGCCAGCAGCCAAGAGTGGGCAGAATACTATGGCTACACCTTC
CASSQEWAEYYGYTF
>NA|TRBV11-2|NA|TRBJ2-1
TGTGCCAGCAGCTTAGATTTAGGGGGCAATGAGCAGTTCTTC
CASSLDLGGNEQFF
>NA|TRBV4-2|few|TRBJ1-1
TGTGCCAGCAGCCCGCAAGCGGGGTACACTGAAGCTTTCTTT
CASSPQAGYTEAFF
>TRBD2|TRBV9|NA|TRBJ2-1
TGTGCCAGCAGCGAGCCCAATCGGCTAGCGGGAACCTACAATGAGCAGTTCTTC
CASSEPNRLAGTYNEQFF
>TRBD1|TRBV28|NA|TRBJ1-2
TGTGCCAGCAACGGACAGGGGTTGGAGGGCTACACCTTC
CASNGQGLEGYTF
>NA|TRBV7-3|NA|TRBJ2-3
TGTGCCAGCAGCTCGAACGGGGGAAGGGCAGATACGCAGTATTTT
CASSSNGGRADTQYF
>TRBD1|TRBV5-1|few|TRBJ2-1
TGCGCCAGCAGCGGGGGACAGGTCTACAATGAGCAGTTCTTC
CASSGGQVYNEQFF
>NA|TRBV9|NA|TRBJ1-3
TGTGCCAGCAGCGTAGGGGGCGGAAACACCATATATTTT
CASSVGGGNTIYF
>NA|TRBV28|NA|TRBJ1-2
TGTGCCAGCCTGATGACAGGTTCTGGCTACACCTTC
CASLMTGSGYTF
>TRBD1|TRBV5-1|NA|TRBJ2-7
TGCGCCAGCAGCGAAGACGGGACAGAGAGCTCCTACGAGCAGTACTTC
CASSEDGTESSYEQYF
>NA|TRBV4-2|once|TRBJ2-3
TGTGCCAGCAGCCAAGATAGGGGAGATACGCAGTATTTT
CASSQDRGDTQYF
>NA|TRBV11-1|NA|TRBJ2-1
TGTGCCAGCAGCCCCCGGAGGGCCGTTTACAATGAGCAGTTCTTC
CASSPRRAVYNEQFF
>NA|TRBV11-2|NA|TRBJ2-7
TGTGCCAGCAGCTTAGTCGGGAGTGCCTCCTACGAGCAGTACTTC
CASSLVGSASYEQYF
>NA|TRBV7-7|NA|TRBJ1-5
TGTGCTAGCAGCTTCCCCAAAGGGGATAGCAATCAGCCCCAGCATTTT
CASSFPKGDSNQPQHF
>NA|TRBV6-1|NA|TRBJ2-7
TGTGCCAGCAGTGAACTACTCTCGGCCTACGAGCAGTACTTC
CASSELLSAYEQYF
>NA|TRBV7-9|NA|TRBJ2-7
TGTGCCAGCAGCCCGAGACTTCGATACGAGCAGTACTTC
CASSPRLRYEQYF
>TRBD2|TRBV4-2|NA|TRBJ2-1
TGTGCCAGCAGCCAAGATACGGGAGGAGGATATGAGCAGTTCTTC
CASSQDTGGGYEQFF
>NA|TRBV19|NA|TRBJ2-2
TGTGCCAGTAGTACCGCCGTAGCCTCGTCAGGGGAGCTGTTTTTT
CASSTAVASSGELFF
>NA|TRBV19|NA|TRBJ1-3
TGTGCCAGTAGTATTACTCCGGGAGCTGGAAACACCATATATTTT
CASSITPGAGNTIYF
>NA|TRBV5-1|NA|TRBJ2-7
TGCGCCAGCAGATCCGGGACACAAGACTTCTACGAGCAGTACTTC
CASRSGTQDFYEQYF
>NA|TRBV5-4|few|TRBJ2-7
TGTGCCAGCAGCCCCGCGGCGATGAGTACCTACGAGCAGTACTTC
CASSPAAMSTYEQYF
>TRBD1|TRBV15|NA|TRBJ1-1
TGTGCCACCAGCAGGGAGGACAGGGCGCCCACTGAAGCTTTCTTT
CATSREDRAPTEAFF
>NA|TRBV5-8|once|TRBJ1-4
TGTGCCTCTAGGGCAGGGGCGCCCCTTAATGAAAAACTGTTTTTT
CASRAGAPLNEKLFF
>TRBD1|TRBV7-2|NA|TRBJ2-7
TGTGCCAGCAGCTCAGGGGGTAGCTCCTACGAGCAGTACTTC
CASSSGGSSYEQYF
>TRBD1|TRBV11-2|NA|TRBJ1-5
TGTGCCAGCAGCTCCAGACAGGGCGAACAGCCCCAGCATTTT
CASSSRQGEQPQHF
>NA|TRBV5-1|NA|TRBJ2-3
TGCGCCAGCAGCGGGTCCGTGACTAGAGGGGCAGATACGCAGTATTTT
CASSGSVTRGADTQYF
>NA|TRBV28|NA|TRBJ1-5
TGTGCCGGTTCAGCGGGAGATCAGCCCCAGCATTTT
CAGSAGDQPQHF
>NA|TRBV6-6|NA|TRBJ2-5
TGTGCCAGCATAAGGGACGGGAGTGCGGAGACCCAGTACTTC
CASIRDGSAETQYF
>NA|TRBV4-2|NA|TRBJ1-5
TGTGCCAGCAGCCAAGAGATATGGGAGGGGGACAATCAGCCCCAGCATTTT
CASSQEIWEGDNQPQHF
>TRBD1|TRBV7-9|NA|TRBJ2-1
TGTGCCAGCAGCTTAAGCCCCGGGACAGGGGACAATGAGCAGTTCTTC
CASSLSPGTGDNEQFF
>NA|TRBV5-6|NA|TRBJ1-2
TGTGCCAGCAGCTTTCCGACAGAAAGGGCATTGGGTGGCTACACCTTC
CASSFPTERALGGYTF
>NA|TRBV4-2|NA|TRBJ2-7
TGTGCCAGCAGCCAAGAGCTAACGGACTCCGTCTCCTACGAGCAGTACTTC
CASSQELTDSVSYEQYF
>NA|TRBV7-6|NA|TRBJ1-5
TGTGCCAGCAGCTTAGAGGGGGGGCCCCATCAGCCCCAGCATTTT
CASSLEGGPHQPQHF
>NA|TRBV5-1|NA|TRBJ1-1
TGCGCCAGCAGCTCGGGACACGTGTTGAACACTGAAGCTTTCTTT
CASSSGHVLNTEAFF
>NA|TRBV29-1|once|TRBJ2-4
TGCAGCGTTGAAGCAGGAATGGCGGGGCCGATTACCTTAGCCAAAAAGGGCTTC
CSVEAGMAGPITLAKKGF
>NA|TRBV7-6|NA|TRBJ1-3
TGTGCCAGCAGCACCAAGTGGGGGACAAGGGCCCTCTCTGGAAACACCATATATTTT
CASSTKWGTRALSGNTIYF